This T cell receptor (beta chain) was identified in a study of T-cell reconstitution after alpha-beta-depleted transplantation in children listed by TCRdb under 2016. Regarding the study in general: Using TCR repertoire profiling, the study followed T-cell immune reconstitution in a quantitative way in children after TCRalphabeta/CD19-depleted allogeneic hematopoietic cell transplantation.

The meaning of the sample's treatment or condition label: allogeneic hematopoietic cell transplantation with graft depleted of TCRalphabeta T cells and CD19 B cells. The children who served as transplant recipients had been given grafts of TCRalphabeta/CD19-depleted allogeneic hematopoietic cells. With respect to this clonotype: The antigen it binds to is not known. The sample holds no much larger clone one base away, and base qualities are not on file.

The protocol used for the library was PCR. Reads for this sample came from an Illumina HiSeq 2500. Molecular barcoding was employed in the preparation of TCR libraries, with unique molecular identifiers being used to normalize TCRbeta repertoire quantification. Using fastp trimming at Q25 and MiXCR clonotype assembly, TCRdb reanalyzed the public sequencing data and kept in-frame beta chains. Merged by CDR3 protein, the rows form single entries marked with the most common genes and DNA. The sample table contains 580,000 or so distinct CDR3 sequences; only one count was recorded for 20% to 25% of them. The top ten clonotypes cover 13% to 15% of the sample. Broader findings and caveats from the paper: Apparently early alphabetaT-cell count recovery about two months after transplant reportedly relied on only several hundred rapidly expanded clones derived from non-depleted graft cells. Over the following months the frequencies of hyperexpanded clones went down, and after one year T-cell counts and TCRbeta diversity were mostly credited to newly produced T cells. In some patients, the high TCRbeta diversity seen at day 60 was put down to recipient T cells and intrathymic progenitors that had survived conditioning.

The material was PBMCs, mostly from graft donor cells, obtained 360 days after TCRalphabeta/CD19-depleted stem cell transplant. This receptor was obtained from a boy under two years old who had a stem cell transplant for acute myeloid leukemia, so the T cells may come from the graft donor.

The CDR3 reads CASIRKGATNEKLFF. Read as DNA, the sequence is TGTGCCAGCATTCGTAAAGGTGCAACTAATGAAAAACTGTTTTTT. This chain joins TRBV28 to TRBJ1-4; a confident D gene designation cannot be given. Including cysteine and phenylalanine, the CDR3 has 15 amino acids. CDR3 DNA only is kept here, 45 bases in frame from base 1. According to the germline V gene, CDR1 reads MDHEN and CDR2 reads SYDVKM. The V and J ends are trimmed by 7 bases and 0 bases, leaving 12 bases between them.